The rows below give T cell receptor beta chains drawn from one sample of a study of blood T cell repertoires in COVID-19. Measured with immunoSEQ multiplex PCR; TCRdb has only the in-frame clones, and not every one. This sample has under 80,000 clones, with approximately 89% found just once. Sequenced sample: peripheral blood. The receptor set was obtained from a man aged 60-69 years with acute or convalescent COVID-19. CDR3s include the opening cysteine and the closing phenylalanine or tryptophan. A D gene is named only where the DNA matches it firmly. Clone size, where shown, is once, few, many, or a class for clones that have expanded.

TRBV7-2,TRBD1,-,TRBJ1-2,CASSLDRGRDGYTF,TGTGCCAGCAGCCTCGACAGGGGGCGCGATGGCTACACCTTC
TRBV12-3/TRBV12-4,-,-,TRBJ1-2,CASTQGLSYGYTF,TGTGCCAGCACCCAGGGGTTGAGTTATGGCTACACCTTC
TRBV3-1/TRBV3-2,-,once,TRBJ1-1,CASSPSSPGYSTEAFF,TGTGCCAGCAGCCCGTCATCTCCGGGGTATAGCACTGAAGCTTTCTTT
TRBV5-4,-,-,TRBJ1-1,CASSAYRRTVNTEAFF,TGTGCCAGCAGCGCCTATCGAAGGACAGTGAACACTGAAGCTTTCTTT
TRBV6-1,-,-,TRBJ1-6,CASSEAMAGYSPLHF,TGTGCCAGCAGTGAAGCTATGGCAGGATATTCACCCCTCCACTTT
TRBV5-6,TRBD1,-,TRBJ2-4,CASSLGDRGRNIQYF,TGTGCCAGCAGCTTGGGGGACAGGGGTAGAAACATTCAGTACTTC
TRBV3-1/TRBV3-2,-,few,TRBJ1-3,CASSQSSSTGNTIYF,TGTGCCAGCAGCCAGAGTTCATCAACTGGAAACACCATATATTTT
TRBV7-9,-,-,TRBJ1-1,CASSSHARDKGWDTEAFF,TGTGCCAGCAGCTCCCATGCCAGGGACAAGGGGTGGGACACTGAAGCTTTCTTT
TRBV5-1,-,-,TRBJ2-7,CASSLMAVPSYEQYF,TGCGCCAGCAGCTTGATGGCAGTTCCCTCCTACGAGCAGTACTTC
TRBV6-5,-,-,TRBJ1-2,CASSKPAGQPYGYTF,TGTGCCAGCTCCAAACCAGCGGGGCAGCCGTATGGCTACACCTTC
TRBV19,-,-,TRBJ2-7,CASSNQGGTEQYF,TGTGCCAGTAGTAACCAGGGCGGTACCGAGCAGTACTTC
TRBV21-1,-,-,TRBJ1-5,CASSHRGGLQPQHF,TGTGCCAGCAGCCACCGGGGGGGCCTTCAGCCCCAGCATTTT
TRBV19,TRBD2,-,TRBJ2-3,CASTHRAGVTDTQYF,TGTGCCAGTACCCATAGGGCGGGGGTCACAGATACGCAGTATTTT
TRBV5-8,TRBD1,-,TRBJ1-5,CASSLQGDSNQPQHF,TGTGCCAGCAGCTTGCAGGGGGATAGCAATCAGCCCCAGCATTTT
TRBV7-2,TRBD1,-,TRBJ2-7,CASSPGQVWAYEQYF,TGTGCCAGCAGCCCCGGACAGGTCTGGGCCTACGAGCAGTACTTC
TRBV6-2/TRBV6-3,TRBD1,-,TRBJ2-1,CASSYGYRGAVSYEQFF,TGTGCCAGCAGTTACGGCTACAGGGGGGCGGTCTCGTATGAGCAGTTCTTC
TRBV10-3,-,-,TRBJ1-2,CAISDSYGYTF,TGTGCCATCAGTGACAGCTATGGCTACACCTTC
TRBV6-5,-,-,TRBJ2-7,CASSSVVGLYEQYF,TGTGCCAGCAGTTCCGTGGTTGGGCTCTACGAGCAGTACTTC
TRBV18,TRBD1,once,TRBJ1-1,CASSGTGMNTEAFF,TGTGCCAGCTCCGGGACAGGGATGAACACTGAAGCTTTCTTT
TRBV3-1/TRBV3-2,-,-,TRBJ1-2,CASSQGGLNGYTF,TGTGCCAGCAGCCAAGGAGGGCTAAATGGCTACACCTTC
TRBV7-2,TRBD1,-,TRBJ1-6,CASSFGGRDRGFMALHF,TGTGCCAGCAGTTTTGGGGGCCGGGACAGGGGATTTATGGCCCTCCACTTT
TRBV19,TRBD2,-,TRBJ2-2,CASSTSENTGELFF,TGTGCCAGTTCGACTAGCGAAAACACCGGGGAGCTGTTTTTT
TRBV7-9,-,once,TRBJ1-1,CASSSVTEAFF,TGTGCCAGCAGCTCGGTCACTGAAGCTTTCTTT
TRBV27,TRBD1,-,TRBJ1-2,CASSLSIARGRVYGYTF,TGTGCCAGCAGTTTATCGATAGCCAGGGGGCGCGTCTATGGCTACACCTTC
TRBV12-3/TRBV12-4,-,-,TRBJ2-5,CASSFYGGETQYF,TGTGCCAGCAGTTTTTACGGAGGGGAGACCCAGTACTTC
TRBV3-1/TRBV3-2,-,once,TRBJ1-1,CASSPGQNTEAFF,TGTGCCAGCAGCCCTGGACAGAACACTGAAGCTTTCTTT
TRBV6-2/TRBV6-3,-,-,TRBJ2-3,CASSSGLSGSTDTQYF,TGTGCCAGCAGTTCCGGACTATCCGGAAGCACAGATACGCAGTATTTT
TRBV11-2,TRBD2,-,TRBJ2-3,CASSSPSGGYTDTQYF,TGTGCCAGCAGCTCGCCTAGCGGGGGATACACAGATACGCAGTATTTT
TRBV18,-,-,TRBJ1-5,CASSLGGQNSNQPQHF,TGTGCCAGCTCTCTCGGTGGACAGAATAGCAATCAGCCCCAGCATTTT
TRBV6-2/TRBV6-3,TRBD1,-,TRBJ1-5,CASSYTYQGAVVYSNQPQHF,TGTGCCAGCAGTTACACCTATCAGGGGGCAGTGGTCTATAGCAATCAGCCCCAGCATTTT
TRBV3-1/TRBV3-2,-,-,TRBJ2-5,CASSQDLGSITGMETQYF,TGTGCCAGCAGCCAAGATTTGGGGTCAATTACAGGGATGGAGACCCAGTACTTC
TRBV12-3/TRBV12-4,-,-,TRBJ1-4,CASSWGRGEKLFF,TGTGCCAGCAGCTGGGGCAGGGGTGAAAAACTGTTTTTT
TRBV27,-,once,TRBJ1-4,CASTSNPTGNEKLFF,TGTGCCAGCACCTCAAACCCTACAGGGAATGAAAAACTGTTTTTT
TRBV18,-,-,TRBJ2-7,CASSPQGGGQYEQYF,TGTGCCAGCTCACCACAGGGGGGGGGCCAGTACGAGCAGTACTTC